These 6 T cell receptor beta chains were sequenced from one sample in a study of untreated major depressive disorder. Clones were sequenced by immunoSEQ multiplex PCR, and TCRdb holds only the in-frame ones, with some missing. The data hold about 21,000 clones, with roughly 90% observed a single time. Sequencing used CD4+ T cells from PBMCs. The receptors stem from a woman aged 40-49 years in good health.

V and J are TRBV11-3 and TRBJ2-1; D may be TRBD1 or TRBD2 (5 bases each). Germline V gene data show CDR1 as SGHNT and CDR2 as YENEEA. The length of the CDR3 is 16 residues. V lost 0 bases to trimming and J lost 8 bases, with 17 bases between them. The CDR3 bases are TGTGCCAGCAGCTTAGATGGCCGGGACGGTTCGGATGAGCAGTTCTTC. Translation gives CASSLDGRDGSDEQFF.

The chain carries TRBV5-1 and TRBJ2-3; 8 nucleotides align to TRBD2. With 2 bases clipped from V and 6 bases from J, the junction kept 5 bases outside the gene matches. CDR1 is SGHRS, CDR2 YFSETQ, per germline. The CDR3 has 14 residues. The CDR3 here is CASSFQRGLDTQYF. Here the CDR3 DNA reads TGCGCCAGCAGCTTCCAGCGGGGGTTGGATACGCAGTATTTT. The whole variable domain, remainder taken from reference TRBV5-1 and TRBJ2-3, is KAGVTQTPRYLIKTRGQQVTLSCSPISGHRSVSWYQQTPGQGLQFLFEYFSETQRNKGNFPGRFSGRQFSNSRSEMNVSTLELGDSALYLCASSFQRGLDTQYFGPGTRLTVL.

In the case of this clone: A read error may account for a junction end that differs from germline. The gene calls are TRBV10-1 and TRBJ2-3, with 8 bases that match TRBD1. The germline V gene encodes CDR1 WNHNN and CDR2 SYGVQD (reference sequence). This CDR3 is built from 15 residues. The CDR3 DNA is TGCGCCAGCAGTCAGTCCAGGGGGCTCGGAGATACGCAGTATTTT. This codes for CASSQSRGLGDTQYF.

The rearrangement uses TRBV10-3 and TRBJ2-5; no reliable D call. CDR1 ENHRY and CDR2 SYGVKD come from the germline V gene. This CDR3 region has 14 residues. V lost 0 bases to trimming and J lost 0 bases, with 5 bases between them. The CDR3 nucleotides are TGTGCCATCAGTGAGTCCGGACACCAAGAGACCCAGTACTTC. This sequence encodes CAISESGHQETQYF.

This chain joins TRBV4-1 and TRBJ2-5, with 8 bases aligning to TRBD2. The germline V gene encodes CDR1 MGHRA and CDR2 YSYEKL. The CDR3 totals 15 residues. V shed 4 bases, J shed 7 bases, and the junction held 11 bases outside the gene matches. CDR3 sequence reads: CASSRGPAGVGTQYF. The CDR3 coding sequence is TGCGCCAGCAGCCGGGGTCCAGCGGGGGTGGGGACCCAGTACTTC.

The chain carries TRBV7-8 and TRBJ2-7; no clear D gene. The CDR3 runs 14 residues. Trimming took off 1 base at V and 0 bases at J, with 7 bases between the two ends. From germline, CDR1 is SGHVS and CDR2 FQNEAQ. The CDR3 DNA follows: TGTGCCAGCAGCTTAGGGCTTCCCTCCTACGAGCAGTACGTC. Translating gives CASSLGLPSYEQYV.